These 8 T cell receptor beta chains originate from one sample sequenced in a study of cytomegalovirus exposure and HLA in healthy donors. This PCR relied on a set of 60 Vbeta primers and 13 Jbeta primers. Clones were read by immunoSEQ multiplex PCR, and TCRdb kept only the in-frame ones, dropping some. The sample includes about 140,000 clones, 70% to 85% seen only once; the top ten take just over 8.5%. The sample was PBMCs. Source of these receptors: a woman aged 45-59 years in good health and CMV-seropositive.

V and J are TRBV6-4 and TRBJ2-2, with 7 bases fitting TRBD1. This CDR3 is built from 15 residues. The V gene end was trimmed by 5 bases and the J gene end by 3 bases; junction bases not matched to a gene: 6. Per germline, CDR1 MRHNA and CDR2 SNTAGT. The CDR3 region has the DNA TGTGCCAGCAGTAGACAGGGTCCCGACACCGGGGAGCTGTTTTTT. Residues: CASSRQGPDTGELFF.

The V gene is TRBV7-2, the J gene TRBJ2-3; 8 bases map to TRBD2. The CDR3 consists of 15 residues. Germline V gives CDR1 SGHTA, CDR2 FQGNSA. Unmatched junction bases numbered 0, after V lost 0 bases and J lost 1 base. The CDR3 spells CASSLAGLGTDTQYF. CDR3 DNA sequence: TGTGCCAGCAGCTTAGCGGGACTAGGCACAGATACGCAGTATTTT.

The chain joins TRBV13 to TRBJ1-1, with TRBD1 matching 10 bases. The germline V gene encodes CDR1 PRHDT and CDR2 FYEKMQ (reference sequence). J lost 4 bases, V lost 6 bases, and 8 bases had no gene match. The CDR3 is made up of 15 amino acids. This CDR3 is CASSSGQGGITEAFF. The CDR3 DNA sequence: TGTGCCAGCAGTTCTGGACAGGGGGGTATCACTGAAGCTTTCTTT. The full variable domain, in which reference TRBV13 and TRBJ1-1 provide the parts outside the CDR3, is AAGVIQSPRHLIKEKRETATLKCYPIPRHDTVYWYQQGPGQDPQFLISFYEKMQSDKGSIPDRFSAQQFSDYHSELNMSSLELGDSALYFCASSSGQGGITEAFFGQGTRLTVV.

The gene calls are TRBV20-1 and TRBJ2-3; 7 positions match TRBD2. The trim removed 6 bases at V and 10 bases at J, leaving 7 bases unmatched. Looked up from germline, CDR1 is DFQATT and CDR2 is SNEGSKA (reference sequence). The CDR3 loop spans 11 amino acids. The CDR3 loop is CSARTSYAQYF. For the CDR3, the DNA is TGCAGTGCACGGACTAGTTACGCGCAGTATTTT.

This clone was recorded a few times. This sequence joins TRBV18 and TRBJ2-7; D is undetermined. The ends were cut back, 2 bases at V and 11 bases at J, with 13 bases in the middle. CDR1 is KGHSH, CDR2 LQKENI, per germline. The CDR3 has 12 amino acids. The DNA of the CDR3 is TGTGCCAGCTCACCAGACCCCGGAGTCGAGTACTTC. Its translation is CASSPDPGVEYF.

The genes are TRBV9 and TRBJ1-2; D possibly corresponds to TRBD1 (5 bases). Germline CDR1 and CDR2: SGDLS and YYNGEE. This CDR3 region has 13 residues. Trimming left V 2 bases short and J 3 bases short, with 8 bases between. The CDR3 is CASSVGGHYGYTF. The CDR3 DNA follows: TGTGCCAGCAGCGTGGGGGGACACTATGGCTACACCTTC. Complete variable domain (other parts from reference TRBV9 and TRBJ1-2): DSGVTQTPKHLITATGQRVTLRCSPRSGDLSVYWYQQSLDQGLQFLIQYYNGEERAKGNILERFSAQQFPDLHSELNLSSLELGDSALYFCASSVGGHYGYTFGSGTRLTVV.

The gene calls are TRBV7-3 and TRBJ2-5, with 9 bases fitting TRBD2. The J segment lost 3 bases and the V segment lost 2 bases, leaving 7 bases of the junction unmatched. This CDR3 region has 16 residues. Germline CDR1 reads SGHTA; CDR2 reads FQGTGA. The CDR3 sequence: CASSLQGGGGKETQYF. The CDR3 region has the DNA TGTGCCAGCAGCTTACAGGGCGGGGGGGGGAAAGAGACCCAGTACTTC. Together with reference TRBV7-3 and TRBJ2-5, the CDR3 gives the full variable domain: GAGVSQTPSNKVTEKGKYVELRCDPISGHTALYWYRQSLGQGPEFLIYFQGTGAADDSGLPNDRFFAVRPEGSVSTLKIQRTERGDSAVYLCASSLQGGGGKETQYFGPGTRLLVL.

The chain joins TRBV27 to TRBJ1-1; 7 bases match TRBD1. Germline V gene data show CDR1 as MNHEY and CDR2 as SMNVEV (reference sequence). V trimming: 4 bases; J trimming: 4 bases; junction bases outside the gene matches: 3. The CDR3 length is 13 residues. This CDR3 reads CASSYGTVTEAFF. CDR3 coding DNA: TGTGCCAGCAGTTACGGGACAGTCACTGAAGCTTTCTTT.